Sequencing of this TCR beta chain was carried out in a study of identical twins. The CDR3 spans 17 residues. In germline, CDR1 is SGHAT, CDR2 FQDESV (reference sequence). The germline V and J ends were trimmed by 4 bases and 0 bases, with 15 bases remaining between them. Study conclusions and caveats: Findings depended on cross-sectional statistics rather than tracking the same donors. Excess sharing between twins was weaker in beta out-of-frame sequences.

About this clonotype: The antigen is undetermined.

With template switching, a universal primer site was added, and the cDNA carried unique molecular identifiers. From the 5' RACE reads, TCRdb called clonotypes with MiXCR, one entry per CDR3 protein. The sample has fewer than 800,000 distinct CDR3 sequences; around 7.5% are singletons. These same data were also listed under a study on yellow fever vaccine responses in identical twins.

Specimen: PBMCs. This clonotype was sampled from a young woman in good health. V gene TRBV11-1 combines with J gene TRBJ2-2, with D uncertain. CDR3 amino acids: CASSSGTDSANTGELFF. DNA of the CDR3: TGTGCCAGCAGCTCAGGAACCGACTCAGCGAACACCGGGGAGCTGTTTTTT.